Listed here is a single T cell receptor (beta chain). The data were obtained in a study of regulatory T cells in long-lasting Graves disease. This sample's time point: persistent/refractory GD, antithyroid drugs over 5 years with positive TRAb. Extracted PBMC RNA gave rise to the TCR library. Arm-PCR of CDR3 regions and iRepertoire HTBI primers were used to build TCR beta libraries. MiXCR was run by TCRdb on the multiplex PCR reads, yielding one entry per CDR3 protein. The sample contains 250,000 to 300,000 distinct CDR3 sequences, roughly a fifth of which appear only once. This receptor was obtained from a female donor with Graves disease. The source was peripheral blood mononuclear cells (PBMCs), collected when the disease was refractory, from a patient treated with antithyroid drugs.

The CDR3 sequence: CASSYSTRGTYTDTQYF. CDR3 in DNA: TGTGCCAGCAGTTACTCGACGCGCGGGACTTACACAGATACGCAGTATTTT. The rearrangement uses TRBV6-5 and TRBJ2-3, with TRBD2 as a possible D gene (6 bases). The CDR3 runs to 17 residues. Germline V lookup: CDR1 MNHEY, CDR2 SVGAGI. The V end was cut by 0 bases, the J end by 2 bases, with 15 bases between.